A selection of T cell receptor beta chains follows, all from one sample in a study of HIV-infected patients and healthy controls. TCRdb reprocessed the 5' RACE reads with MiXCR, giving one entry per CDR3 protein. The sample shows about 8,600 distinct CDR3 sequences, around 8% of them seen only once. Sequencing used blood, obtained during antiretroviral therapy. These receptors were collected from an adult with HIV infection. The CDR3 runs from the conserved cysteine through the conserved F or W. The order of the fields is clone size, V gene, J gene, CDR3 protein. The size of a clone is reported for some rows only, either as once, few or many, or as a class for expanded clones.

size: -; V: TRBV12-3/TRBV12-4; J: TRBJ2-1; CDR3: CASSRGAVSYNEQFF
size: many; V: TRBV29-1; J: TRBJ2-3; CDR3: CSAGSGRNTDTQYF
size: many; V: TRBV4-1; J: TRBJ2-7; CDR3: CASSQIPGLLTSYEQYF
size: many; V: TRBV5-6; J: TRBJ2-1; CDR3: CASSGKQGARGNEQFF
size: many; V: TRBV2; J: TRBJ2-7; CDR3: CASSEEATGVGEQYF
size: many; V: TRBV7-2; J: TRBJ2-7; CDR3: CASSLVSREENEQYF
size: medium-sized; V: TRBV5-1; J: TRBJ2-7; CDR3: CASSLEGLGGYEQYF
size: many; V: TRBV29-1; J: TRBJ2-7; CDR3: CSVANRDGAPYEQYF
size: once; V: TRBV13; J: TRBJ2-3; CDR3: CASSLGGKLTDTQYF
size: -; V: TRBV7-3; J: TRBJ1-1; CDR3: CASSPWTNTEAFF
size: -; V: TRBV29-1; J: TRBJ2-2; CDR3: CSVGGRGQMNTGELFF
size: medium-sized; V: TRBV10-2; J: TRBJ2-7; CDR3: CASTRRQGTYEQYF
size: many; V: TRBV9; J: TRBJ2-3; CDR3: CASSVGLAGGTDTQYF
size: many; V: TRBV20-1; J: TRBJ1-6; CDR3: CSAEDREYNSPLHF
size: -; V: TRBV29-1; J: TRBJ2-6; CDR3: CSVESRDSGANVLTF
size: many; V: TRBV11-2; J: TRBJ1-5; CDR3: CASSLRGAGSNQPQHF
size: -; V: TRBV5-1; J: TRBJ2-3; CDR3: CASSLGLSTDTQYF
size: medium-sized; V: TRBV6-5; J: TRBJ1-6; CDR3: CASSYPQGGLLKSPLHF
size: -; V: TRBV7-3; J: TRBJ2-1; CDR3: CASSLGALAGPNEQFF
size: medium-sized; V: TRBV20-1; J: TRBJ2-3; CDR3: CSAVGEREGLGTDTQYF
size: -; V: TRBV19; J: TRBJ1-5; CDR3: CASSIEQGTQPQHF
size: medium-sized; V: TRBV2; J: TRBJ1-5; CDR3: CASSQNRASQPQHF
size: many; V: TRBV7-2; J: TRBJ2-5; CDR3: CASSRTGTAQETQYF
size: few; V: TRBV7-8; J: TRBJ2-1; CDR3: CASNLAGSYNEQFF
size: many; V: TRBV5-4; J: TRBJ2-7; CDR3: CASSLVGGIRGVEVIRSYEQYF
size: many; V: TRBV12-5; J: TRBJ2-1; CDR3: CASGLVPHAIAPRSSYNEQFF